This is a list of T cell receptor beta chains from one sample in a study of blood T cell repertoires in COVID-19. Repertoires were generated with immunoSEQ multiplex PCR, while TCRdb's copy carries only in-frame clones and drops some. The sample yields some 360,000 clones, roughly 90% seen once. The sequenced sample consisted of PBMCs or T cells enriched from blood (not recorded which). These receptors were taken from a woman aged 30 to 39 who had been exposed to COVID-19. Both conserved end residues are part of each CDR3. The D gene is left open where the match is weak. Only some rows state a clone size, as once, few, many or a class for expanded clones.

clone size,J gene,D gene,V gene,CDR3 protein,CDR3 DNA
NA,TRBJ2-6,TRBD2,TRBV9,CASSPQWVAGFLGANVLTF,TGTGCCAGCAGCCCCCAGTGGGTAGCGGGATTTCTGGGGGCCAACGTCCTGACTTTC
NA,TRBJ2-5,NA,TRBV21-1,CASSKATIGGLEETQYF,TGTGCCAGCAGCAAAGCAACTATCGGGGGGTTGGAGGAGACCCAGTACTTC
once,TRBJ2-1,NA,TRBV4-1,CASSQGTRRDEQFF,TGCGCCAGCAGCCAAGGAACTAGGAGGGATGAGCAGTTCTTC
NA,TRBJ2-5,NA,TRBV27,CASSNQGGEETQYF,TGTGCCAGCAGTAACCAGGGCGGTGAAGAGACCCAGTACTTC
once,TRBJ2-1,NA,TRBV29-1,CSVTGGTGRNEQFF,TGCAGCGTGACCGGCGGTACAGGGCGCAATGAGCAGTTCTTC
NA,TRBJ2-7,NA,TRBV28,CASSSSGHPREQYF,TGTGCCAGCAGTTCCTCGGGACACCCGAGGGAGCAGTACTTC
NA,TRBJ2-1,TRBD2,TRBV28,CASSYPFSSGTNEQFF,TGTGCCAGCAGTTACCCTTTTAGTAGCGGGACTAATGAGCAGTTCTTC
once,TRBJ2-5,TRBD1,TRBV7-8,CASSLTGGAGLETQYF,TGTGCCAGCAGCTTAACAGGGGGCGCGGGATTAGAGACCCAGTACTTC
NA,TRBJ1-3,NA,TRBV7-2,CASSLGAGAGNTIYF,TGTGCCAGCAGCTTAGGGGCAGGGGCTGGAAACACCATATATTTT
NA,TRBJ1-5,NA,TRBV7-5,CARRAPNQPQHF,TGTGCCAGAAGGGCCCCTAATCAGCCCCAGCATTTT
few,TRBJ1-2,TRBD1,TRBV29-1,CSVDISGTGTYGYTF,TGCAGCGTTGATATCTCCGGGACAGGGACCTATGGCTACACCTTC
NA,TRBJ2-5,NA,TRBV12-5,CASGLVKGGQETQYF,TGTGCTAGTGGTTTGGTCAAAGGGGGACAAGAGACCCAGTACTTC
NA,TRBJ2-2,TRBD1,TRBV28,CATQRGDRATGELFF,TGTGCCACCCAACGGGGGGACAGGGCCACCGGGGAGCTGTTTTTT
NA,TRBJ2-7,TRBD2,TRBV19,CASSIVSAGGPSYEQYF,TGTGCCAGTAGTATAGTCTCAGCGGGAGGGCCTTCCTACGAGCAGTACTTC
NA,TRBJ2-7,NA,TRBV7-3,CASSLGGTYEQYF,TGTGCCAGCAGCTTAGGAGGTACCTACGAGCAGTACTTC
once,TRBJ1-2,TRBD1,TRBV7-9,CASSFSTGTNYGYTF,TGTGCCAGCAGCTTTTCGACAGGGACCAACTATGGCTACACCTTC
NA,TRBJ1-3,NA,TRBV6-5,CASSYSISRDNTIYF,TGTGCCAGCAGTTACTCGATTTCCAGGGATAACACCATATATTTT
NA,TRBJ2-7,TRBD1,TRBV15,CATSIETGESYEQYF,TGTGCCACCAGCATCGAGACAGGGGAGTCCTACGAGCAGTACTTC
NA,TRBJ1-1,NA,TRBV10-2,CASRETTGNTEAFF,TGCGCCAGCAGGGAAACGACAGGGAACACTGAAGCTTTCTTT
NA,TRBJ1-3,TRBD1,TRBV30,CAWSLGQGYGNTIYF,TGTGCCTGGAGTCTCGGACAGGGCTACGGAAACACCATATATTTT
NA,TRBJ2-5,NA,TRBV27,CASRARGGWETQYF,TGTGCCAGCAGGGCCCGTGGTGGTTGGGAGACCCAGTACTTC
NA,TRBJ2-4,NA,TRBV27,CASGWGGAKNIQYF,TGTGCCAGCGGTTGGGGAGGAGCCAAAAACATTCAGTACTTC
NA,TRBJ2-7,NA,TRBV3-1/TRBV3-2,CASSIHKGVTYEQYF,TGTGCCAGCAGCATACATAAGGGGGTTACCTACGAGCAGTACTTC